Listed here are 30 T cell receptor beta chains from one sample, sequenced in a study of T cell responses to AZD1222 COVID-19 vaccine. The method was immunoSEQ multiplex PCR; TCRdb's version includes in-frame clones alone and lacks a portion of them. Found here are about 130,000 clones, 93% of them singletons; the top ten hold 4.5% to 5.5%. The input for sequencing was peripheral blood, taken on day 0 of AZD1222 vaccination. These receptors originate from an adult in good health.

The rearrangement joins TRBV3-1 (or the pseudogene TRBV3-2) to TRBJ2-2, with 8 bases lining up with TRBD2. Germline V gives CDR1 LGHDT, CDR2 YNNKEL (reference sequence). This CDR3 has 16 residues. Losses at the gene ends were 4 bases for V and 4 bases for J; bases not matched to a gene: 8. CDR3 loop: CASSLGLAAGTGELFF. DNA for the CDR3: TGTGCCAGCAGCCTAGGACTAGCTGCGGGCACCGGGGAGCTGTTTTTT.

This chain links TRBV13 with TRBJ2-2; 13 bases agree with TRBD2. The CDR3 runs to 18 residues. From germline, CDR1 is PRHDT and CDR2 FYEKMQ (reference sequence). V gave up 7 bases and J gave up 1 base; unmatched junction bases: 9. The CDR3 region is CASTPGTSGIQNTGELFF. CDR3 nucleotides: TGTGCCAGCACCCCCGGGACTAGCGGGATTCAGAACACCGGGGAGCTGTTTTTT.

CDR3 in DNA: TGTGCCAGCAGCCAAGGACAGGGTCGCAATCAGCCCCAGCATTTT. Its protein product is CASSQGQGRNQPQHF. The chain employs TRBV4-2 and TRBJ1-5, with 7 bases identical to TRBD1. V lost 1 base, J lost 2 bases, and 2 bases stayed unmatched. Germline V gives CDR1 LGHNA, CDR2 YNFKEQ. The CDR3 is made up of 15 amino acids.

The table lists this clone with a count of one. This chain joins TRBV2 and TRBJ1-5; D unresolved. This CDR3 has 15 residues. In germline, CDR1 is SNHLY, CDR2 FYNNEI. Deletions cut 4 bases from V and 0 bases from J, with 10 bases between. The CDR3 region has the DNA TGTGCCAGCAGTGGGTGGGAATATAGCAATCAGCCCCAGCATTTT. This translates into CASSGWEYSNQPQHF.

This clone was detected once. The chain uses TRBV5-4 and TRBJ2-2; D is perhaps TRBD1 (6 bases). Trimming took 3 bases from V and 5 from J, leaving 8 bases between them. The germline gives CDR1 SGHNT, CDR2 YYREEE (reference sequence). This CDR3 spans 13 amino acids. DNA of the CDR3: TGTGCCAGCAGCTCACAGGGAACCGGGGAGCTGTTTTTT. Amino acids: CASSSQGTGELFF.

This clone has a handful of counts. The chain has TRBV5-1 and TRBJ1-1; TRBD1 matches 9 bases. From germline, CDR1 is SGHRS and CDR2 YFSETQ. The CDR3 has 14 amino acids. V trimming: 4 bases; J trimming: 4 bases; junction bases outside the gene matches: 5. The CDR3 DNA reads TGCGCCAGCAGCCAGGGACAGGGAGTCACTGAAGCTTTCTTT. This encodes CASSQGQGVTEAFF.

For the CDR3, the DNA is TGCGCCAGCAGTGATAATTTGGGGGGATTTAAGGAAAAACTGTTTTTT. Its protein is CASSDNLGGFKEKLFF. The rearrangement uses TRBV4-1 and TRBJ1-4; the D gene is possibly TRBD1 (5 bases). Germline lookup yields CDR1 MGHRA and CDR2 YSYEKL. The ends were cut back, 6 bases at V and 8 bases at J, with 22 bases in the middle. The length of the CDR3 is 16 residues.

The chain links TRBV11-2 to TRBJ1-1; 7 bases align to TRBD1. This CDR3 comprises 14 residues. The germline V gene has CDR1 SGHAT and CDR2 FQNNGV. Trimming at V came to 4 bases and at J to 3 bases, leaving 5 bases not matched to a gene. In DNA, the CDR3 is TGTGCCAGCAGCTCCACAGGGGCATACACTGAAGCTTTCTTT. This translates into CASSSTGAYTEAFF.

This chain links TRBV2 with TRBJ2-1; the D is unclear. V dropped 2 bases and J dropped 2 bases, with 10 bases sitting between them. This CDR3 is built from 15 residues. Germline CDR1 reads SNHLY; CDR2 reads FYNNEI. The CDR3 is CASSETDDAYNEQFF. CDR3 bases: TGTGCCAGCAGTGAAACCGACGATGCCTACAATGAGCAGTTCTTC.

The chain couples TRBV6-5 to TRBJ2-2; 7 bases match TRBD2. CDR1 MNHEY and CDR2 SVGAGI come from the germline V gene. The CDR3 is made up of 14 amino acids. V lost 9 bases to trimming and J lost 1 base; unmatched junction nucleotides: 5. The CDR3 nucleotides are TGTGCCAGTGCCGGGACTAAGAACACCGGGGAGCTGTTTTTT. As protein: CASAGTKNTGELFF.

The CDR3 region is CASSYKGFGTEAFF. The CDR3 region has the DNA TGTGCCAGCAGCTATAAGGGGTTCGGCACTGAAGCTTTCTTT. V and J are TRBV3-1 (or the pseudogene TRBV3-2) and TRBJ1-1; D possibly corresponds to TRBD1 (5 bases). Germline CDR1 reads LGHDT; CDR2 reads YNNKEL (reference sequence). The ends were cut back, 5 bases at V and 4 bases at J, with 14 bases in the middle. The CDR3 covers 14 residues.

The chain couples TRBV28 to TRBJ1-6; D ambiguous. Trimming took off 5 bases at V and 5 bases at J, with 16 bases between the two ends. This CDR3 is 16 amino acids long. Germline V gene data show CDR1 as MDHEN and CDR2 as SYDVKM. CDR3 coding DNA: TGTGCCAGCAGTCTCCCGGGCTTTGGAGATAATTCACCCCTCCACTTT. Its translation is CASSLPGFGDNSPLHF.

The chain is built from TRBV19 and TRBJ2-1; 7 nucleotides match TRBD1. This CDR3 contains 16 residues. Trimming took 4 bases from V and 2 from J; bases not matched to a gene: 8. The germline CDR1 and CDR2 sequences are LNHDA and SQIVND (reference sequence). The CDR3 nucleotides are TGTGCCAGTAGTACCCTGACAGGGTTCCCCTACAATGAGCAGTTCTTC. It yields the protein CASSTLTGFPYNEQFF.

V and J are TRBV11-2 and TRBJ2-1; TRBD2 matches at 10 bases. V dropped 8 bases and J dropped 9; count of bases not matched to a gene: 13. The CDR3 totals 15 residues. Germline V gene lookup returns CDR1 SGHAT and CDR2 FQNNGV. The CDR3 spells CASLQAGGPTAEQFF. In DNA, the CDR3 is TGTGCCAGCTTACAAGCGGGAGGGCCTACGGCTGAGCAGTTCTTC.

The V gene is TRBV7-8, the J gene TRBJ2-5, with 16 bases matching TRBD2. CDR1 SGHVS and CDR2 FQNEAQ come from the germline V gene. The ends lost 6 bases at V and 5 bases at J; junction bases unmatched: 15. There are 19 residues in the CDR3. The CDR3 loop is CASSKVGTSGRAYGETQYF. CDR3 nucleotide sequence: TGTGCCAGCAGTAAAGTCGGGACTAGCGGGAGGGCCTATGGTGAGACCCAGTACTTC. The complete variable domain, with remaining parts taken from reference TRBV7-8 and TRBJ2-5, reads GAGVSQSPRYKVAKRGQDVALRCDPISGHVSLFWYQQALGQGPEFLTYFQNEAQLDKSGLPSDRFFAERPEGSVSTLKIQRTQQEDSAVYLCASSKVGTSGRAYGETQYFGPGTRLLVL.

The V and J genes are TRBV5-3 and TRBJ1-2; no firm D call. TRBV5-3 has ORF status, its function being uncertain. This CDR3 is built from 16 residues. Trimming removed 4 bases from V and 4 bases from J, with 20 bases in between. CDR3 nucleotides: TGTGCCAGAAGCCCCCCGCGTGGCGGCTGTACCTATGGCTACACCTTC. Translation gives CARSPPRGGCTYGYTF.

CDR3 amino acids: CASSLGGLTTGELFF. In DNA form, the CDR3 reads TGTGCCAGTAGTCTAGGGGGGCTAACCACCGGGGAGCTGTTTTTT. This sequence joins TRBV19 and TRBJ2-2; D assignment may be TRBD1 or TRBD2 (6 bases each). The CDR3 contains 15 residues. Trimming took off 5 bases at V and 4 bases at J, with 14 bases between the two ends. Germline loops: CDR1 LNHDA, CDR2 SQIVND (reference sequence).

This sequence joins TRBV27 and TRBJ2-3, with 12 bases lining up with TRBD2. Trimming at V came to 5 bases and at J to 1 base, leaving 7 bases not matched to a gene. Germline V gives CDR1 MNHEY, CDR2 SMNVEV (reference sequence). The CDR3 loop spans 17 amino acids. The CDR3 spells CASSALTSGRGTDTQYF. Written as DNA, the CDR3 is TGTGCCAGCAGTGCCCTGACTAGCGGGAGAGGCACAGATACGCAGTATTTT.

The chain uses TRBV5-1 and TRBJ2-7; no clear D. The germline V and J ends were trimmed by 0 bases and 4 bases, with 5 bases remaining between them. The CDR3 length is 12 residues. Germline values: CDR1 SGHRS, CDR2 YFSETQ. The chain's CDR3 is CASSLVGYEQYF. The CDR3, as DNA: TGCGCCAGCAGCTTGGTGGGATACGAGCAGTACTTC.

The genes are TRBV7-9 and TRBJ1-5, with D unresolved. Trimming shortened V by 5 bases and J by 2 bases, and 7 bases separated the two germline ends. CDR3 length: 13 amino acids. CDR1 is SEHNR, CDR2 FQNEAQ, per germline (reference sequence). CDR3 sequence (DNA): TGTGCCAGCAGCGAGACGGGCAATCAGCCCCAGCATTTT. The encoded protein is CASSETGNQPQHF.

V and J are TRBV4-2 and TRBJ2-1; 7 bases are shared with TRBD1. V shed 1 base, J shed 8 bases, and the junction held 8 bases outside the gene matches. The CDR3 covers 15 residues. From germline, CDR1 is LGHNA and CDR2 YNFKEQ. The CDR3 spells CASSQAGNRGDEQFF. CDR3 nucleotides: TGTGCCAGCAGCCAAGCGGGGAACAGGGGCGATGAGCAGTTCTTC.

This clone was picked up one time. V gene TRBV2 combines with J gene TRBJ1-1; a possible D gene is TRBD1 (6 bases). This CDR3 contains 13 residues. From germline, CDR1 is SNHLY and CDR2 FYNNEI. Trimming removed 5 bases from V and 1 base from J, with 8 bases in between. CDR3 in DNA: TGTGCCAGCAGTCAGGGACAGAACACTGAAGCTTTCTTT. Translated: CASSQGQNTEAFF.

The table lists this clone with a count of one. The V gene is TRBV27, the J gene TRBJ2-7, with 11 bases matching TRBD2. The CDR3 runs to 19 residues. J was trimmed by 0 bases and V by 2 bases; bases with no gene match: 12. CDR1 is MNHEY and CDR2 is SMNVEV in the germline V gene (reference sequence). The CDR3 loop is CASSLLGASGRPSSYEQYF. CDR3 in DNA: TGTGCCAGCAGTTTACTAGGGGCTAGCGGGAGGCCAAGCTCCTACGAGCAGTACTTC.

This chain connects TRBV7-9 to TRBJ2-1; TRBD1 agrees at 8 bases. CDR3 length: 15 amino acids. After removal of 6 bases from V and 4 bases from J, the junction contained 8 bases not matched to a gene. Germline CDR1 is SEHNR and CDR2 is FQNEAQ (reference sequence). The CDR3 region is CASSPTGETYNEQFF. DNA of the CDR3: TGTGCCAGCAGTCCGACAGGGGAAACGTACAATGAGCAGTTCTTC.

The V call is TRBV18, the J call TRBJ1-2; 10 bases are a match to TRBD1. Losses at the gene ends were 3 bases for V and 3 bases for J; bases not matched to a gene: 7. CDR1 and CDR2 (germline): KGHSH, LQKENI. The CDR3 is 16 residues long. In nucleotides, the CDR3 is TGTGCCAGCTCACCGGGACAGGGGTTGGATCACTATGGCTACACCTTC. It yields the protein CASSPGQGLDHYGYTF.

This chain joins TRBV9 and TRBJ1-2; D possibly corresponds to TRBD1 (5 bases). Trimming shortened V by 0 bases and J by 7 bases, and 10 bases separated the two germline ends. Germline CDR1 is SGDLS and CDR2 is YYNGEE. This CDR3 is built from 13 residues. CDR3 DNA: TGTGCCAGCAGCGTAGTCGGGGGGACTGGCTACACCTTC. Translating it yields CASSVVGGTGYTF. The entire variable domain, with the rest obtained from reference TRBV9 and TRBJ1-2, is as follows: DSGVTQTPKHLITATGQRVTLRCSPRSGDLSVYWYQQSLDQGLQFLIQYYNGEERAKGNILERFSAQQFPDLHSELNLSSLELGDSALYFCASSVVGGTGYTFGSGTRLTVV.

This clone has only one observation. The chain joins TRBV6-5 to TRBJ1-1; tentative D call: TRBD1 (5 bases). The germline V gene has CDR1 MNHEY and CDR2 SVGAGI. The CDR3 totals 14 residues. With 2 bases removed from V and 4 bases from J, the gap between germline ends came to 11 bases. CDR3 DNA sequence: TGTGCCAGCAGTTACCAGGGAGGAGGCACTGAAGCTTTCTTT. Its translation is CASSYQGGGTEAFF.

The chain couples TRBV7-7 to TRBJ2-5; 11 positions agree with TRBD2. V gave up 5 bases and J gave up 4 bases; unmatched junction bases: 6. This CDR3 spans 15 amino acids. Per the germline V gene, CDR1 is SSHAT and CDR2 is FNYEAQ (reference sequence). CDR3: CASSLTSGRGETQYF. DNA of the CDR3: TGTGCCAGCAGCCTCACTAGCGGGAGAGGAGAGACCCAGTACTTC.

CDR3: CASRGSTNTGELFF. CDR3 in DNA: TGTGCCAGCAGGGGGTCAACGAACACCGGGGAGCTGTTTTTT. The chain joins TRBV2 to TRBJ2-2; D remains unclear. Germline V gene lookup returns CDR1 SNHLY and CDR2 FYNNEI. This CDR3 comprises 14 residues. V was trimmed by 6 bases and J by 0 bases, leaving 8 bases between them.

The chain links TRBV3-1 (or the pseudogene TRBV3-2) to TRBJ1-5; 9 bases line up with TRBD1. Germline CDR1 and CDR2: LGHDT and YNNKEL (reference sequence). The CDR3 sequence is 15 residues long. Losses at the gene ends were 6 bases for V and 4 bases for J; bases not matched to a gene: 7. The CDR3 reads CASSLGQGRNQPQHF. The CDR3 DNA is TGTGCCAGCAGTTTGGGACAGGGACGTAATCAGCCCCAGCATTTT.